These T cell receptor beta chains were read from a single sample in a study of Graves' ophthalmopathy and Graves' hyperthyroidism. TCRdb reanalysed the multiplex PCR reads using MiXCR and keeps one entry per CDR3 protein. The table records some 520,000 distinct CDR3 sequences, roughly an eighth of them present only once. The sample was blood. The receptors shown here come from a woman aged 25-40 years with Graves' ophthalmopathy. CDR3s include the opening cysteine and the closing phenylalanine or tryptophan. The D gene is left open where the match is weak. The size entry is marked missing in some rows and otherwise reads once, few, many or a size class.

J | D | size | V | DNA | CDR3
TRBJ2-5 | TRBD2 | many | TRBV2 | TGTGCCAGCAGTGACAGAAGCGGGAGGGCCTCAGAGACCCAGTACTTC | CASSDRSGRASETQYF
TRBJ2-2 | . | . | TRBV6-5 | TGTGTCAGCAGTTACTCGCGGGACACCGGGGAGCTGTTTTTT | CVSSYSRDTGELFF
TRBJ2-7 | TRBD1 | many | TRBV2 | TGTGCCACCCGACAGGGTGGGGGCTACGAGCAGTACTTC | CATRQGGGYEQYF
TRBJ1-1 | . | . | TRBV11-2 | TGTGCCAGCAGTCCCGGGGTAGGGTCCATGAACACTGAAGCTTTCTTT | CASSPGVGSMNTEAFF
TRBJ1-1 | TRBD1 | many | TRBV4-1 | TGCGCCAGCAGCCAAGGTTCCGGGACAGACAACACTGAAGCTTTCTTT | CASSQGSGTDNTEAFF
TRBJ1-1 | TRBD1 | many | TRBV7-3 | TGTGCCAGCAGCTCCTCCGGGACAGACAAAGCTTTCTTT | CASSSSGTDKAFF
TRBJ2-2 | . | . | TRBV6-5 | TGTGCCAGCAGTTACCCATTGGGGGCGAACACCGGGGAGCTGTGTTTT | CASSYPLGANTGELCF
TRBJ1-1 | TRBD1 | . | TRBV6-1 | TGTGCCAGCAACAGACAGGGTGAGGGCACTGAAGCTTTCTTT | CASNRQGEGTEAFF
TRBJ1-2 | TRBD1 | many | TRBV15 | TGTGCCACCAGCAGAGACGACAGGGTTCATGGCTACACCTTC | CATSRDDRVHGYTF
TRBJ2-7 | . | many | TRBV20-1 | TGCAGTGCTAGAGTTACGGGACGGAACTCCTACGAGCAGTACTTC | CSARVTGRNSYEQYF
TRBJ1-1 | . | many | TRBV2 | TGTGCCAGCAGTTCGGGACACGTAAACACTGAAGCTTTCTTT | CASSSGHVNTEAFF
TRBJ2-5 | TRBD2 | many | TRBV19 | TGTGCCAGTAGTGCCCCGGGACTAGGTGTGGAGACCCAGTACTTC | CASSAPGLGVETQYF